A single sample gave rise to the 8 T cell receptor beta chains below, sequenced in a study of blood T cells in healthy people across ages. Using a J-beta primer mix together with a sample-barcoded 5' primer, a second PCR was run for about 6 to 12 cycles. TCRdb reanalysed the 5' RACE reads using MiXCR and keeps one entry per CDR3 protein. The repertoire includes about 670,000 distinct CDR3 sequences, more than 45% of them detected once, and roughly 14% sits in the top ten. Sequencing was performed on blood. The source is an elderly woman in good health.

This clonotype was seen more than once but under ten times. The genes are TRBV7-2 and TRBJ2-5; D may be TRBD1 or TRBD2 (5 bases each). This CDR3 is built from 16 residues. Trimming removed 5 bases at V and 11 bases at J, with 27 bases between. The germline V gene has CDR1 SGHTA and CDR2 FQGNSA. CDR3 in amino acids: CASSHYQGATYNEQYF. DNA for the CDR3: TGTGCCAGCAGCCATTACCAGGGAGCGACCTACAATGAGCAGTACTTC.

This clonotype was observed a few times. V usage is TRBV5-1 and J usage is TRBJ2-5; D ambiguous. With 0 bases removed from V and 2 bases from J, the gap between germline ends came to 11 bases. The CDR3 totals 15 residues. Germline assignment: CDR1 SGHRS and CDR2 YFSETQ. CDR3 amino acids: CASSLVTGKQETQYF. The DNA for the CDR3 is TGCGCCAGCAGCTTGGTGACCGGAAAGCAAGAGACCCAGTACTTC.

The chain joins TRBV6-5 to TRBJ2-2, with 12 bases fitting TRBD2. The CDR3 runs 16 residues. The germline V gene encodes CDR1 MNHEY and CDR2 SVGAGI. Losses at the gene ends were 1 base for V and 5 bases for J; bases not matched to a gene: 2. The CDR3 DNA reads TGTGCCAGCAGTTACTACGGGACTAGCGGGACCGGGGAGCTGTTTTTT. Protein product: CASSYYGTSGTGELFF.

This clonotype was detected many times. The rearrangement joins TRBV10-3 to TRBJ1-5, with 7 nucleotides matching TRBD1. Germline V gene sequence: CDR1 ENHRY, CDR2 SYGVKD. J lost 2 bases, V lost 6 bases, and 4 bases had no gene match. This CDR3 region has 14 residues. The CDR3 sequence is CAISQGDGNQPQHF. Here the CDR3 DNA reads TGTGCCATCAGCCAGGGGGACGGCAATCAGCCCCAGCATTTT.

The chain carries TRBV4-3 and TRBJ2-3; D possibly corresponds to TRBD2 (5 bases). Trimming pared 2 bases from V and 0 bases from J, leaving 12 bases between. The CDR3 has 16 residues. The germline V gene encodes CDR1 LGHNA and CDR2 YSLEER. This chain's CDR3 is CASSQRQEASTDTQYF. In DNA form, the CDR3 reads TGCGCCAGCAGCCAACGGCAGGAGGCTAGCACAGATACGCAGTATTTT.

This clonotype was detected many times. The chain carries TRBV7-9 and TRBJ1-2; 8 positions match TRBD1. Per germline, CDR1 SEHNR and CDR2 FQNEAQ (reference sequence). The CDR3 is 13 amino acids. The ends lost 5 bases at V and 7 bases at J; junction bases unmatched: 6. The CDR3: CASSPQGGTGYTF. The CDR3 DNA reads TGTGCCAGCAGCCCACAGGGGGGGACTGGCTACACCTTC.

The chain is built from TRBV7-2 and TRBJ2-3; no clear D gene. Trimming took off 5 bases at V and 10 bases at J, with 16 bases between the two ends. The length of the CDR3 is 13 residues. Germline V lookup: CDR1 SGHTA, CDR2 FQGNSA. The CDR3 sequence is CASSLRKRFSQYF. The CDR3 DNA follows: TGTGCCAGCAGCCTTAGAAAGAGGTTTTCGCAGTATTTT.

This CDR3 reads CATRTGLYEQYF. CDR3 DNA sequence: TGTGCCACTAGGACAGGGTTGTACGAGCAGTACTTC. V is TRBV2 and J is TRBJ2-7; TRBD1 aligns across 8 bases. The V and J ends lost 10 bases and 4 bases, in that order; junction bases with no gene match: 6. This CDR3 spans 12 amino acids. The germline V gene has CDR1 SNHLY and CDR2 FYNNEI.